This TCR beta chain emerged from a study of T-cell memory formation after mild COVID-19. TCRdb re-called the 5' RACE reads through MiXCR, storing one row per CDR3 protein. Of around 90,000 distinct CDR3 sequences in the sample, over 13% were seen once. Unmatched junction bases numbered 12, after V lost 4 bases and J lost 4 bases. The CDR3 totals 17 residues. From germline, CDR1 is LGHDT and CDR2 YNNKEL (reference sequence). This clonotype showed up just a few times. Sequenced input: PBMCs or a T cell subset sorted from them (not recorded which). The origin of this receptor is a man aged 18 to 30 who had mild COVID-19 (a few samples of this study predate the infection). Cell type and time point are not known. The chain has TRBV3-1 and TRBJ2-3, with 9 bases matching TRBD2. The CDR3 DNA reads TGTGCCAGCAGCCCCCCGCCTGGCGGGGGGGTGGCAGATACGCAGTATTTT. This encodes CASSPPPGGGVADTQYF.